This T cell receptor (beta chain) was found in a study of T-cell reconstitution after alpha-beta-depleted transplantation in children. As concerns this clonotype: What it binds is unknown.

V was clipped by 5 bases and J by 0 bases; unmatched bases: 12. Germline V gene data show CDR1 as MRHNA and CDR2 as SNTAGT. The CDR3 consists of 18 residues. Molecular barcoding with unique molecular identifiers was used for the TCRbeta library. MiXCR, run by TCRdb on the PCR reads, gives a single entry per CDR3 protein. The sample lists 580,000 or so distinct CDR3 sequences, 20% to 25% occurring once. Study results and limitations: Roughly two months post-transplant, alpha-beta T cells reportedly originated from several hundred graft clones that had expanded.

This sequence was found in a boy younger than two who had a stem cell transplant for acute myeloid leukemia, so the T cells may come from the graft donor. The material sequenced was PBMCs, mostly from graft donor cells, taken 360 days after TCRalphabeta/CD19-depleted stem cell transplant. This sequence joins TRBV6-4 and TRBJ2-2, with TRBD1 matching over 7 bases. The CDR3 nucleotides are TGTGCCAGCAGTCTATCCGGGACAGCGTTTACGAACACCGGGGAGCTGTTTTTT. This sequence encodes CASSLSGTAFTNTGELFF.